What follows are 13 T cell receptor beta chains derived from one specimen sequenced in a study of T cell responses to AZD1222 COVID-19 vaccine. Produced via immunoSEQ multiplex PCR; TCRdb's table is partial and in-frame only. The table records under 150,000 clones, 87% of them present only once. Sample: peripheral blood, taken on day 0 of AZD1222 vaccination. Receptor source: an adult in good health.

V gene TRBV7-8 combines with J gene TRBJ2-1; D unclear. The CDR3 is 13 amino acids. V was pared by 5 bases and J by 7 bases, with 12 bases between. Germline CDR1 is SGHVS and CDR2 is FQNEAQ. The CDR3 here is CASSSLSRNEQFF. CDR3 DNA sequence: TGTGCCAGCAGCAGCCTTAGTCGGAATGAGCAGTTCTTC.

This clone showed up just once. V is TRBV20-1 and J is TRBJ2-3; the D is unclear. Trimming removed 3 bases at V and 4 bases at J, with 14 bases between. CDR3 length: 14 residues. Germline V gives CDR1 DFQATT, CDR2 SNEGSKA (reference sequence). CDR3 sequence reads: CSASFSLLPDTQYF. In DNA, the CDR3 is TGCAGTGCTAGTTTCAGCCTCTTACCAGATACGCAGTATTTT.

V is TRBV5-4 and J is TRBJ2-5; 8 bases map to TRBD2. This CDR3 is built from 17 residues. V gave up 0 bases and J gave up 4 bases; unmatched junction bases: 11. Germline CDR1 reads SGHNT; CDR2 reads YYREEE (reference sequence). CDR3: CASSLAGGGTGRETQYF. CDR3 sequence (DNA): TGTGCCAGCAGCTTGGCCGGGGGGGGCACGGGTAGAGAGACCCAGTACTTC.

The chain recombines TRBV4-2 with TRBJ1-2, with D possibly matching TRBD1 (5 bases). CDR1 is LGHNA and CDR2 is YNFKEQ in the germline V gene. V gave up 5 bases and J gave up 4 bases, with 14 bases separating them. This CDR3 spans 14 amino acids. This CDR3 reads CASSTRQGSYGYTF. The CDR3 bases are TGTGCCAGCAGCACCAGGCAGGGTTCCTATGGCTACACCTTC.

The chain carries TRBV14 and TRBJ1-4; tentatively, D is TRBD1 (5 bases). Trimming pared 4 bases from V and 0 bases from J, leaving 12 bases between. The CDR3 length is 16 residues. In germline, CDR1 is SGHDN, CDR2 FVKESK. The CDR3 DNA reads TGTGCCAGCAGCCCCTGGGGCACCTCAACTAATGAAAAACTGTTTTTT. Residues: CASSPWGTSTNEKLFF.

The V and J genes are TRBV19 and TRBJ2-5, with D perhaps TRBD2 (5 bases). The CDR3 extends over 15 amino acids. Germline V gene lookup returns CDR1 LNHDA and CDR2 SQIVND (reference sequence). Deletions cut 6 bases from V and 3 bases from J, with 17 bases between. The CDR3 DNA follows: TGTGCCAGTAGCGGATGGTTGGCGGGCGAAGAGACCCAGTACTTC. Translating gives CASSGWLAGEETQYF.

The J gene is TRBJ2-4, the V gene TRBV28; 9 nucleotides align to TRBD2. Germline V gives CDR1 MDHEN, CDR2 SYDVKM. This CDR3 comprises 20 residues. V shed 6 bases, J shed 6 bases, and the junction held 24 bases outside the gene matches. CDR3 nucleotides: TGTGCCAGCAGACCCCGGGCGGCAGGGGGACTAGCTACCCTCGTAAACATTCAGTACTTC. Its translation: CASRPRAAGGLATLVNIQYF. Full variable domain (remainder filled in from reference TRBV28 and TRBJ2-4): DVKVTQSSRYLVKRTGEKVFLECVQDMDHENMFWYRQDPGLGLRLIYFSYDVKMKEKGDIPEGYSVSREKKERFSLILESASTNQTSMYLCASRPRAAGGLATLVNIQYFGAGTRLSVL.

The chain recombines TRBV19 with TRBJ1-6; 8 bases are a match to TRBD1. Germline CDR1 and CDR2: LNHDA and SQIVND (reference sequence). The V segment lost 5 bases and the J segment 7 bases; nucleotides outside the gene matches: 10. This CDR3 is built from 16 residues. CDR3 DNA: TGTGCCAGTAGTCGTTCCCCGGGGACAGGAAATTCACCCCTCCACTTT. Translation gives CASSRSPGTGNSPLHF.

Notes on this clone: The identical CDR3 is also encoded by other nucleotide sequences in the sample. The J gene is TRBJ2-7, the V gene TRBV30; D unresolved. There are 14 residues in the CDR3. V was clipped by 2 bases and J by 2 bases, with 13 bases between them. Germline-derived CDR1 and CDR2 are GTSNPN and SVGIG (reference sequence). CDR3 in amino acids: CAWSLGYVPYEQYF. The CDR3 DNA is TGTGCCTGGAGTTTAGGATATGTCCCCTACGAGCAGTACTTC.

The chain employs TRBV5-1 and TRBJ2-7; D not resolved. The CDR3 sequence is 14 residues long. Germline CDR1 and CDR2: SGHRS and YFSETQ. V was shortened by 0 bases and J by 2 bases, with 9 bases between the two germline ends. The DNA for the CDR3 is TGCGCCAGCAGCTTGGACAGAAAGACCTACGAGCAGTACTTC. This sequence encodes CASSLDRKTYEQYF.

The gene calls are TRBV20-1 and TRBJ2-5; tentative D call: TRBD2 (5 bases). V was trimmed by 3 bases and J by 5 bases, leaving 13 bases between them. The V gene's germline CDR1 is DFQATT and CDR2 SNEGSKA (reference sequence). The CDR3 spans 13 residues. CDR3 bases: TGCAGTGCTAGTAGGGTTGGCGGGGAGACCCAGTACTTC. Translating it yields CSASRVGGETQYF.

The genes are TRBV9 and TRBJ1-6; D is ambiguous. The CDR3 totals 15 residues. CDR1 is SGDLS and CDR2 is YYNGEE in the germline V gene. V gave up 2 bases and J gave up 5 bases, with 11 bases separating them. CDR3 nucleotide sequence: TGTGCCAGCAGCGTTAGTATAGCTAATAATTCACCCCTCCACTTT. It yields the protein CASSVSIANNSPLHF.

The V and J genes are TRBV1 and TRBJ2-5; the table gives TRBD2 as D, unverified against the DNA. TRBV1 is recorded as a pseudogene. The CDR3 sequence is 18 residues long. The CDR3 nucleotides are TGCACCAGCAGCCAAGATCAGGGACTAGCGGGGGCACAAGAGACCCAGTACTTC. Its protein product is CTSSQDQGLAGAQETQYF.